This entry features one T cell receptor (beta chain) sequence. Its antigen has not been determined. Within one base of it there is no much larger clone, and no base qualities were kept. The data were taken from a study of OX40 agonist ivuxolimab in advanced cancers. In the study overall: Ivuxolimab was a fully human IgG2 agonistic monoclonal antibody targeting the costimulatory receptor OX40 (CD134). Among the roughly 54 dose-escalation patients, 19 had hepatocellular carcinoma, roughly 15 melanoma, 9 renal cell carcinoma and 9 head and neck cancer. Intravenous ivuxolimab was administered to patients every 2 weeks at six dose levels: 0.01, 0.1, 0.3, 1.5, 3 and 10 mg/kg. In the dose-escalation cohort, 70% to 85% of patients were male, and the mean age was approximately 60 years, with a range of 23 to 79. The paper covers the monotherapy dose-escalation part of the phase I ivuxolimab trial, which included N ≈ 57 patients. Partial responses were achieved by three dose-escalation patients, of whom one had hepatocellular carcinoma and two had cutaneous melanoma. Prior anti-PD-1, anti-PD-L1 or anti-CTLA-4 therapy was permitted, and checkpoint inhibitors had been received by 30% to 40% of dose-escalation patients. The purpose of peripheral TCRbeta sequencing was to test whether ivuxolimab changed TCR sequence diversity and led to clonal T-cell expansion.

Findings and caveats that apply to the study as a whole: At doses from 0.1 to 3.0 mg/kg, clonal expansion was seen in both CD4+ and CD8+ blood T cells between baseline and week 6. After ivuxolimab, CD8+ T cells had more expanded clones than CD4+ T cells on average. Low levels of normalized T-cell clonal expansion were also seen in some patients who did not respond. Partial responders in the 0.1-3.0 mg/kg groups had among the lowest normalized peripheral clonal expansion, especially among CD8+ T cells. The antigen specificity of the peripheral T cells that underwent clonal expansion was not determined.

Patients with a history of autoimmune disease or receiving systemic immunosuppression were excluded from the trial. Peripheral blood for TCR sequencing was collected from all dose cohorts at baseline, on cycle 4 day 1, and on cycle 7 day 1. Samples were obtained from an open-label, multicenter, first-in-human phase I dose-escalation trial of ivuxolimab. Adults with locally advanced or metastatic melanoma, renal cell, hepatocellular, or head and neck squamous cell carcinoma were enrolled in the trial. Before TCR sequencing, CD4+ T cells and CD8+ T cells from peripheral blood were sorted into separate populations. Genomic DNA was isolated from the sorted cells so that the TCRbeta CDR3 region could be sequenced. TCRbeta CDR3 regions were sequenced using the immunoSEQ Assay. TCRdb took this table from immuneACCESS and kept in-frame rearrangements with V and J called. Such tables lack part of the clones; where checked against another copy, unresolved V genes explain under half of the gap, and the rest is unexplained. The sample table shows around 72,000 clones, and over 70% are seen once. The top ten clones comprise more than 4% of the sample.

This sequence originates from an adult with an advanced solid tumor such as melanoma, head and neck, liver or kidney cancer. This material consisted of CD4+ or CD8+ T cells sorted from blood, taken in a trial of the OX40 agonist ivuxolimab.

DNA sequence: TGTGCCAGCAGTTTATGGGCAGGGGGCGATTCACCCCTCCACTTT. This translates into CASSLWAGGDSPLHF. The chain is assembled from TRBV27 and TRBJ1-6; TRBD1 matches 8 bases in the middle. The germline V gene encodes CDR1 MNHEY and CDR2 SMNVEV (reference sequence). V is trimmed back by 1 base and J by 8 bases, and the junction contains 4 bases that no gene match accounts for. The CDR3 numbers 15 residues from cysteine through phenylalanine. Only the CDR3 region is kept as DNA, spanning 45 bases read in frame from base 1.